This T cell receptor (beta chain) was obtained from a study of T cell changes during pregnancy in multiple sclerosis. The CDR3 has 14 residues. V gave up 5 bases and J gave up 2 bases, with 10 bases separating them. Germline V lookup: CDR1 LNHDA, CDR2 SQIVND (reference sequence). Clones were sequenced by immunoSEQ multiplex PCR, and TCRdb holds only the in-frame ones, with some missing. Of about 81,000 clones listed, 90% to 95% are singletons. The material sequenced was peripheral blood, taken in the third trimester of pregnancy. This sequence originates from a female donor in good health, enrolled as a control in a pregnancy study. The chain couples TRBV19 to TRBJ1-3; the D gene is possibly TRBD1 (5 bases). CDR3: CASSFQGTGNTIYF. The CDR3 coding sequence is TGTGCCAGTAGTTTCCAGGGAACTGGAAACACCATATATTTT.